These T cell receptor beta chains were read from a single sample in a study of beta chain features in type 1 diabetes. Clones were read by immunoSEQ multiplex PCR, and TCRdb kept only the in-frame ones, dropping some. Here the sample spans 250,000 to 300,000 clones, 8% being singletons. The sequencing sample was made of central memory CD4+ T cells from blood. These receptors came from a woman under 30 in good health. Both conserved end residues are part of each CDR3. D genes are given only for firm matches. Size is stated for part of the rows, as once, few or many counts, or as a class when the clone is expanded.

d_call,clone_size,j_call,v_call,cdr3_aa,cdr3_nt
TRBD1,few,TRBJ1-5,TRBV28,CAITRGQGVQPQHF,TGTGCCATAACCCGCGGACAGGGTGTTCAGCCCCAGCATTTT
-,many,TRBJ1-5,TRBV2,CASSGTVHSNQPQHF,TGTGCCAGCAGTGGGACAGTCCACAGCAATCAGCCCCAGCATTTT
TRBD1,-,TRBJ1-1,TRBV15,CATSREGTGGKETEAFF,TGTGCCACCAGCAGAGAAGGGACAGGGGGAAAGGAGACTGAAGCTTTCTTT
-,-,TRBJ1-1,TRBV7-2,CASSFQRPPNTEAFF,TGTGCCAGCAGCTTTCAGAGGCCTCCGAACACTGAAGCTTTCTTT
-,few,TRBJ2-5,TRBV5-1,CASSFGPQETQYF,TGCGCCAGCAGCTTCGGGCCGCAAGAGACCCAGTACTTC
-,-,TRBJ1-2,TRBV5-6,CASSLLGPRANYGYTF,TGTGCCAGCAGCTTACTTGGGCCGAGAGCTAACTATGGCTACACCTTC
TRBD1,-,TRBJ1-1,TRBV28,CASLGGGGIVNTEAFF,TGTGCCAGCCTCGGGGGAGGGGGCATTGTAAACACTGAAGCTTTCTTT
-,many,TRBJ2-1,TRBV7-2,CASSAQGLNEQFF,TGTGCCAGCAGCGCCCAGGGACTCAATGAGCAGTTCTTC
TRBD2,few,TRBJ2-7,TRBV7-9,CASSPTQLAAWNREQYF,TGTGCCAGCAGCCCAACCCAACTAGCGGCGTGGAACAGGGAGCAGTACTTC
-,-,TRBJ1-2,TRBV4-3,CASSQEGTRGDLGGYTF,TGCGCCAGCAGCCAAGAGGGGACGAGAGGGGATCTCGGTGGCTACACCTTC
-,few,TRBJ2-1,TRBV29-1,CSVVRLANEQFF,TGCAGCGTTGTTCGTCTAGCGAATGAGCAGTTCTTC
-,-,TRBJ2-5,TRBV5-6,CASGFLGTQYF,TGTGCCAGCGGCTTTCTAGGGACCCAGTACTTC
TRBD1,few,TRBJ2-4,TRBV11-1,CASSLRQGVAKNIQYF,TGTGCCAGCAGCTTAAGACAGGGGGTAGCCAAAAACATTCAGTACTTC
-,few,TRBJ2-7,TRBV18,CASSPSVGGAYEQYF,TGTGCCAGCTCACCCTCCGTCGGGGGCGCGTACGAGCAGTACTTC
TRBD1,many,TRBJ1-2,TRBV7-9,CASSGQVVDYGYTF,TGTGCCAGCAGCGGACAGGTAGTCGACTATGGCTACACCTTC
TRBD1,-,TRBJ1-1,TRBV5-8,CASSRGTVYTEAFF,TGTGCCAGCAGTAGGGGGACAGTCTACACTGAAGCTTTCTTT
-,-,TRBJ1-2,TRBV15,CATSSPGSYGYTF,TGTGCCACCAGCAGCCCGGGGTCCTATGGCTACACCTTC
TRBD2,many,TRBJ2-1,TRBV10-3,CAINRAGLYNEQFF,TGTGCCATCAATCGAGCGGGACTGTACAATGAGCAGTTCTTC
-,once,TRBJ2-3,TRBV25-1,CASSEGAHTDTQYF,TGTGCCAGCAGTGAGGGGGCACACACAGATACGCAGTATTTT
TRBD2,many,TRBJ2-3,TRBV14,CASSPLAGGPWRDTQYF,TGTGCCAGCAGCCCTCTAGCGGGAGGGCCCTGGAGGGATACGCAGTATTTT
TRBD1,-,TRBJ2-3,TRBV2,CASSEGTGRTDTQYF,TGTGCCAGCAGTGAGGGGACAGGGCGGACAGATACGCAGTATTTT
-,few,TRBJ1-1,TRBV15,CATSRFVEGTEAFF,TGTGCCACCAGCAGATTTGTTGAAGGGACTGAAGCTTTCTTT
-,few,TRBJ2-2,TRBV2,CASSDQYTGELFF,TGTGCCAGCAGTGATCAGTACACCGGGGAGCTGTTTTTT
-,few,TRBJ1-2,TRBV9,CASSPSTGDYGYTF,TGTGCCAGCAGCCCCTCTACGGGGGACTATGGCTACACCTTC